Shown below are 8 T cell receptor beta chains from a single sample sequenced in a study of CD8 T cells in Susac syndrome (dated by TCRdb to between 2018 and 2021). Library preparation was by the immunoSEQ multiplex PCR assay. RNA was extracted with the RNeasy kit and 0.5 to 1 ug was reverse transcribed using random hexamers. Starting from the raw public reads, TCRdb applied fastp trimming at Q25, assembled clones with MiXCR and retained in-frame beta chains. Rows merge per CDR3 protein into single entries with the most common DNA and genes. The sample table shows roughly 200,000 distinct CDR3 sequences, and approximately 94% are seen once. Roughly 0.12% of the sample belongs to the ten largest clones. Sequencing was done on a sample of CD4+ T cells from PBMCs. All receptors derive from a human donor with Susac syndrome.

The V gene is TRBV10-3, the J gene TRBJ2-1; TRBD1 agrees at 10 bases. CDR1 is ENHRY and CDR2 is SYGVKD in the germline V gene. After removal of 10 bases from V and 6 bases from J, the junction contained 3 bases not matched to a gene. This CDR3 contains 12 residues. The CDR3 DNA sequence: TGTGCCACCCGGACAGGGGGCAATGAGCAGTTCTTC. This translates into CATRTGGNEQFF.

This CDR3 reads CASSPRGGTGDEQFF. The CDR3 DNA is TGTGCCAGCAGCCCGCGCGGGGGGACTGGGGATGAGCAGTTCTTC. The V gene is TRBV7-2, the J gene TRBJ2-1; TRBD2 aligns across 8 bases. In germline, CDR1 is SGHTA, CDR2 FQGNSA. The CDR3 contains 15 residues. Trimming at V came to 5 bases and at J to 8 bases, leaving 11 bases not matched to a gene. The complete variable domain, with remaining parts taken from reference TRBV7-2 and TRBJ2-1, reads GAGVSQSPSNKVTEKGKDVELRCDPISGHTALYWYRQSLGQGLEFLIYFQGNSAPDKSGLPSDRFSAERTGGSVSTLTIQRTQQEDSAVYLCASSPRGGTGDEQFFGPGTRLTVL.

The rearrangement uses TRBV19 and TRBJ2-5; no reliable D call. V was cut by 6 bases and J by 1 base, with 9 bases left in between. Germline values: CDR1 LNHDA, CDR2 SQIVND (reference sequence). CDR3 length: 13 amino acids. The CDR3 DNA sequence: TGTGCCAGTAGGTTGGGGTCCCAAGAGACCCAGTACTTC. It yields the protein CASRLGSQETQYF.

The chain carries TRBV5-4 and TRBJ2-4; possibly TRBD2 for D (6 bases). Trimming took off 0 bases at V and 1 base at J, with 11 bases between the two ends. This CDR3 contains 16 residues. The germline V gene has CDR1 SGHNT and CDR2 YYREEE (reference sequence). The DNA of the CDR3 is TGTGCCAGCAGCTTGGAGGCGGGGAGGGCCAAAAACATTCAGTACTTC. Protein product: CASSLEAGRAKNIQYF.

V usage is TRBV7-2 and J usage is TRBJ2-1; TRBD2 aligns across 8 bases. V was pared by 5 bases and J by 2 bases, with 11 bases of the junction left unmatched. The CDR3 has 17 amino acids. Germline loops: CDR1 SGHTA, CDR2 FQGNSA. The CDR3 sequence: CASSPRGLVGAYNEQFF. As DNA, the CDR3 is TGTGCCAGCAGCCCTCGGGGACTAGTCGGGGCCTACAATGAGCAGTTCTTC.

This CDR3 is CATSRGAGGNYNEQFF. As DNA, the CDR3 is TGTGCCACCAGCAGAGGGGCGGGGGGTAATTACAATGAGCAGTTCTTC. This sequence joins TRBV15 and TRBJ2-1, with 8 bases identical to TRBD2. Germline CDR1 reads LNHNV; CDR2 reads YYDKDF (reference sequence). CDR3 length: 16 amino acids. The V segment lost 1 base and the J segment 4 bases; nucleotides outside the gene matches: 6.

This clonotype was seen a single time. The chain's CDR3 is CASSSGLEQFF. CDR3 DNA: TGTGCCAGCAGCTCGGGACTTGAGCAGTTCTTC. The rearrangement joins TRBV7-3 to TRBJ2-1; a weak D match, TRBD2 (6 bases). Germline V gives CDR1 SGHTA, CDR2 FQGTGA. V was clipped by 4 bases and J by 9 bases, with 7 bases between them. The CDR3 sequence is 11 residues long.

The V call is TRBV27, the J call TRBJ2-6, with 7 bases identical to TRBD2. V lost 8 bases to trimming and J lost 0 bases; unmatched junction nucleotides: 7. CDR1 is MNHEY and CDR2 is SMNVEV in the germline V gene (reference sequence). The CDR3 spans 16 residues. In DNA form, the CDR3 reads TGTGCCAGCCGTCGGGGGGACTCCTCTGGGGCCAACGTCCTGACTTTC. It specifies CASRRGDSSGANVLTF.